This T cell receptor (beta chain) appears in the sequencing data of a study of blood T cell repertoires in COVID-19 (TCRdb year 2020). Notes on the research overall: Collaborator samples came from the United States, Italy and Spain and covered acute and convalescent phases of COVID-19. The dataset comprised deeply sampled blood TCRbeta repertoires from subjects exposed to, actively infected with, or recovered from COVID-19. The prospective study material was composed of cDNA or gDNA derived from T cells, B-cell-depleted T cells, or PBMCs. Samples came from the ongoing ImmuneRACE study (first 160 participants) plus 1,254 subjects from 6 global collaborators. A de-identified subject ID, COVID-19 status, age in years and sex were almost always included in the sample metadata. A freely available public database, intended as a resource for researchers studying the immune response to SARS-CoV-2, is where the repertoires were released. HLA class I and class II types, where available, came from metadata supplied by the sample provider rather than from assay-based typing.

TCRbeta CDR3 regions were amplified from genomic DNA using the immunoSEQ Assay, a bias-controlled multiplex PCR. As for the authors' bioinformatics: The number of nucleated cells in each sample was estimated from the amplification of reference gene primers within the assay. To quantify the absolute abundance of each unique TCRbeta CDR3 rearrangement, sequence reads were collapsed and filtered. For each sample, productive Simpson clonality was calculated as the square root of Simpson's diversity index across productive rearrangements. The source is immuneACCESS, and TCRdb retained only in-frame sequences with V and J called. Part of the clones is not carried over; for the studies checked, unresolved V genes explain less than half of this, and the remainder is unexplained. V and J calls and clone size are those listed in that table; D and trimming were worked out from the DNA. The sample has 250,000 or so clones on record, roughly 84% of them singletons. Roughly 1.4% of the sample is taken by the ten largest.

Points the paper makes about the study in general: The quantity of clinical and demographic metadata differed by source and by participant and was supplied without curation.

Another Seattle source contributed samples from volunteer blood donors who had recovered from COVID-19. The collaborating institutions used their own protocols to collect whole blood in K2EDTA tubes. For TCRbeta analysis, collaborator samples were shipped as frozen whole blood, as isolated PBMCs, or as DNA extracted from either sample type. Comments on this clone: Its antigen is unknown. Nothing much larger sits one base from this clone, and base qualities are not available.

The receptor was isolated from a middle-aged woman who had recovered from COVID-19. Sequencing was done on a sample of peripheral blood.

The CDR3 region has the sequence CASSSHRREGFNYGYTF. At the DNA level, the sequence is TGTGCCAGCAGTAGCCACCGCAGGGAGGGTTTTAACTATGGCTACACCTTC. Recombination connected TRBV28 to TRBJ1-2; a tentative D call is TRBD1 (5 bases match). From the germline V gene, CDR1 is MDHEN and CDR2 is SYDVKM. The CDR3 starts with the cysteine, ends with the phenylalanine, and has 17 residues. The kept DNA is CDR3 alone, 51 bases in frame from the first base. A distance of 20 bases separates the germline ends of V and J, which lose 5 bases and 1 base respectively.